The 5 T cell receptor beta chains given below trace back to one sample, sequenced in a study of T cell repertoires in ileal Crohn's disease. Produced via immunoSEQ multiplex PCR; TCRdb's table is partial and in-frame only. The repertoire holds roughly 4,400 clones, more than 60% seen once, with 15% to 20% in the top ten. Sequenced sample: ileal tissue. Receptors originate from an adult with Crohn's disease.

The V call is TRBV7-2, the J call TRBJ1-4; TRBD1 matches 9 bases. V was clipped by 1 base and J by 8 bases; unmatched bases: 5. Germline V gene lookup returns CDR1 SGHTA and CDR2 FQGNSA. This CDR3 contains 15 residues. The CDR3 DNA follows: TGTGCCAGCAGCTTAGAGGGACAGGGCGGGGAAAAACTGTTTTTT. This gives the protein CASSLEGQGGEKLFF.

The rearrangement joins TRBV4-1 to TRBJ2-5, with 13 bases aligning to TRBD2. The CDR3 runs 16 residues. CDR1 is MGHRA, CDR2 YSYEKL, per germline. The V segment lost 2 bases and the J segment 5 bases; nucleotides outside the gene matches: 5. CDR3 residues: CASSQWGTSGDETQYF. For the CDR3, the DNA is TGCGCCAGCAGCCAATGGGGGACTAGCGGGGACGAGACCCAGTACTTC.

The CDR3 region has the DNA TGCGCCAGCAGCCTGACGACTAGCGGTTACAATGAGCAGTTCTTC. It is translated as CASSLTTSGYNEQFF. This rearrangement joins TRBV5-1 to TRBJ2-1; 9 positions agree with TRBD2. Germline CDR1 reads SGHRS; CDR2 reads YFSETQ. J gave up 4 bases and V 4 bases, and 6 bases lay outside the gene matches. The CDR3 contains 15 residues.

This chain uses TRBV6-1 with TRBJ1-2, with D perhaps TRBD1 (5 bases). The CDR3 totals 13 residues. Germline V gene lookup returns CDR1 MNHNS and CDR2 SASEGT. V dropped 3 bases and J dropped 4 bases, with 9 bases sitting between them. The CDR3 protein is CASSDRVSYGYTF. The CDR3 DNA follows: TGTGCCAGCAGTGACAGGGTTAGCTATGGCTACACCTTC.

Of note for this clone: This sample includes further DNA sequences coding for the same CDR3. This chain's CDR3 is CASSQVVSGDQPQHF. DNA of the CDR3: TGCGCCAGCAGCCAAGTAGTGTCAGGGGATCAGCCCCAGCATTTT. This chain connects TRBV4-1 to TRBJ1-5, with D perhaps matching TRBD1 (6 bases). In germline, CDR1 is MGHRA, CDR2 YSYEKL. V was cut by 1 base and J by 5 bases, with 12 bases left in between. The CDR3 has 15 amino acids.